The 3 T cell receptor beta chains reported below all come from one sample, sequenced in a study of persistence of HIV-infected CD4 T cells (dated by TCRdb to about 2020). Read against the paper, the sample's treatment or condition label means: suppressive antiretroviral therapy. A pool of overlapping HIV-1 Gag 15-mer peptides, at about 1 ug per peptide per mL, was used to stimulate the cells. Memory populations depleted of antigen-responding cells were obtained by sorting nonresponding CD40L-negative CD69-negative CD45RO-high memory CD4+ T cells. The immunoSEQ hsTCRB assay version 4, run in survey mode, was used to sequence TCRbeta repertoires from genomic DNA. Drawn from immuneACCESS, this table holds only the in-frame rearrangements with V and J called that TCRdb kept. Clones are partly lost; checked studies trace under half to an unresolved V gene and leave the rest unexplained. The table for this sample lists over 40,000 clones; around 78% of them were counted only once. The ten largest clonotypes hold more than 13% of the sample.

Their antigen targets remain unknown. The material sequenced was CD4+ T cells sorted from PBMCs after approximately 19-hour stimulation, taken from a patient who received antiretroviral therapy. Read against the paper, the sample's cell subset or site label means: CD40L-CD69- CD45RO-high memory CD4 T cells not responding to Gag peptides. The receptors were gathered from an adult man with HIV who was CMV-seropositive.

The V gene is TRBV27, the J gene TRBJ2-2; the D gene is possibly TRBD1 (5 bases). The CDR3 runs 14 residues. Per germline, CDR1 MNHEY and CDR2 SMNVEV (reference sequence). V shed 2 bases and J shed 4 bases, with 8 bases lying between them. The CDR3 is CASSLDSFTGELFF. CDR3 bases: TGTGCCAGCAGTTTAGACAGCTTCACCGGGGAGCTGTTTTTT.

The chain has TRBV7-9 and TRBJ1-2; D unresolved. Germline loops: CDR1 SEHNR, CDR2 FQNEAQ (reference sequence). Trimming shortened V by 1 base and J by 9 bases, and 12 bases separated the two germline ends. The CDR3 loop spans 13 amino acids. CDR3 loop: CASSLDRSMSYTF. The CDR3 nucleotides read TGTGCCAGCAGCTTAGACCGCAGCATGAGCTACACCTTC.

In the case of this clone: Distinct nucleotide sequences in the sample also encode this CDR3. The chain combines TRBV10-3 with TRBJ1-5; tentative D call: TRBD1 (6 bases). Trimming stripped 2 bases from V and 1 base from J, with 6 bases between. The length of the CDR3 is 14 residues. Germline V gene sequence: CDR1 ENHRY, CDR2 SYGVKD. The CDR3 is CAISEGQSNQPQHF. The CDR3 coding sequence is TGTGCCATCAGTGAGGGACAGAGCAATCAGCCCCAGCATTTT.